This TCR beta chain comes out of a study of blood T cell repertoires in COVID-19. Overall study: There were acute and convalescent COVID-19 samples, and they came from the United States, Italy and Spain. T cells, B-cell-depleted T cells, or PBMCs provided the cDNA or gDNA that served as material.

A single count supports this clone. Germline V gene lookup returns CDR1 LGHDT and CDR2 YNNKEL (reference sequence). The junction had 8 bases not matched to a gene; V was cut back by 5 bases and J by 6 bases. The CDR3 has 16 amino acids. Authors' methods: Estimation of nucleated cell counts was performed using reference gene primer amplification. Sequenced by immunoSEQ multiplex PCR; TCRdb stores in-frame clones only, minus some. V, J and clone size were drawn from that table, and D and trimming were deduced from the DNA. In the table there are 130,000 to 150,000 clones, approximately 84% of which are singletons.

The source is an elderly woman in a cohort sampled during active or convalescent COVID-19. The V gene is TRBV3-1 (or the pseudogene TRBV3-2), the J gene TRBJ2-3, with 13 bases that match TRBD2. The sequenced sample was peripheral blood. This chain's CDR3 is CASSVRTSGGLDTQYF. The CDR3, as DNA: TGTGCCAGCAGCGTGCGGACTAGCGGGGGATTGGATACGCAGTATTTT.